This is a list of T cell receptor beta chains from one sample in a study of cytomegalovirus exposure and HLA in healthy donors. The repertoire was sequenced with immunoSEQ multiplex PCR; TCRdb's copy has only in-frame clones and lacks some. The repertoire holds 38,000 or so clones, just under 95% seen once, with 3% to 3.5% in the top ten. The sample taken for sequencing was PBMCs. These receptors originate from a man in his late teens or twenties in good health and CMV-seronegative. The conserved cysteine and the conserved F or W are not part of the CDR3 here. D genes are given only for firm matches. Only part of the rows carry a size: once, few, many, or a class if the clone is expanded.

j_gene: TRBJ2-3
d_gene: NA
v_gene: TRBV30
abundance: NA
CDR3aa: AWSLRAPDTQY

j_gene: TRBJ1-1
d_gene: NA
v_gene: TRBV27
abundance: NA
CDR3aa: ASSLAPGLMNTEAF

j_gene: TRBJ2-3
d_gene: NA
v_gene: TRBV19
abundance: NA
CDR3aa: ASSIGDTQY

j_gene: TRBJ2-7
d_gene: TRBD2
v_gene: TRBV4-2
abundance: few
CDR3aa: ASSQETSGVYEQY

j_gene: TRBJ1-3
d_gene: NA
v_gene: TRBV9
abundance: NA
CDR3aa: ASSVHYSGNTIY

j_gene: TRBJ2-1
d_gene: TRBD2
v_gene: TRBV19
abundance: NA
CDR3aa: ASSTLPLAGSYNEQF

j_gene: TRBJ2-7
d_gene: TRBD1
v_gene: TRBV28
abundance: NA
CDR3aa: ASSPPGQGHYEQY

j_gene: TRBJ2-7
d_gene: TRBD1
v_gene: TRBV5-1
abundance: once
CDR3aa: ASSSGTELYEQY

j_gene: TRBJ2-7
d_gene: NA
v_gene: TRBV7-9
abundance: NA
CDR3aa: ASSEQGYEQY

j_gene: TRBJ2-1
d_gene: TRBD2
v_gene: TRBV7-9
abundance: NA
CDR3aa: ASSLASGLADEQF

j_gene: TRBJ2-7
d_gene: TRBD2
v_gene: TRBV7-9
abundance: once
CDR3aa: ASSLAGGGGISYEQY

j_gene: TRBJ2-3
d_gene: NA
v_gene: TRBV5-1
abundance: NA
CDR3aa: ASSLTSTDTQY

j_gene: TRBJ2-6
d_gene: NA
v_gene: TRBV19
abundance: NA
CDR3aa: ASSARQYSGANVLT

j_gene: TRBJ2-3
d_gene: TRBD2
v_gene: TRBV7-9
abundance: NA
CDR3aa: ASSSTSGRDRVTDTQY

j_gene: TRBJ1-4
d_gene: TRBD1
v_gene: TRBV2
abundance: NA
CDR3aa: ASRADREYRKLF

j_gene: TRBJ1-2
d_gene: TRBD1
v_gene: TRBV27
abundance: NA
CDR3aa: ASSFNDRGGYT

j_gene: TRBJ2-7
d_gene: NA
v_gene: TRBV5-8
abundance: NA
CDR3aa: ASRGRRGFYEQY

j_gene: TRBJ2-1
d_gene: TRBD1
v_gene: TRBV19
abundance: NA
CDR3aa: ASSTDRGDEQF